This T cell receptor (beta chain) comes out of a study of monozygotic twins with inflammatory bowel disease. TCRdb reprocessed the 5' RACE reads; each CDR3 protein has one entry and no DNA is given. The repertoire shows approximately 400,000 distinct CDR3 sequences; the top ten hold 2% to 2.5%. The germline V gene has CDR1 DFQATT and CDR2 SNEGSKA (reference sequence). The CDR3 loop spans 15 amino acids. The chain has TRBV20-1 and TRBJ2-1; TCRdb designates TRBD2, a call that cannot be tested without DNA. The sequence came from a human donor with ulcerative colitis or Crohn's disease, or a healthy co-twin of an affected twin (not recorded which). The sample consisted of blood. CDR3 residues: CSASEVRRAMEEQFF.